This TCR beta chain derives from a study of CD8 T cells in Susac syndrome. Controls were healthy donors (matched for age and sex). Germline values: CDR1 LNHNV, CDR2 YYDKDF (reference sequence). The CDR3 is 15 amino acids. With 0 bases removed from V and 6 bases from J, the gap between germline ends came to 12 bases. The RNA, about 0.45 to 1 ug, was put through reverse transcription using random hexamers. Amplification of TCR beta CDR3 was carried out by immunoSEQ multiplex PCR, which covered 54 Vbeta and 13 Jbeta segments. TCRdb analysed the immunoSEQ multiplex PCR reads with MiXCR anew, one entry per CDR3 protein. Found here are about 190,000 distinct CDR3 sequences, 90% to 95% of them singletons; the top ten hold approximately 0.1%.

This TCR derives from a human donor in good health. The source material was CD4+ T cells from PBMCs. This chain links TRBV15 with TRBJ2-1; the D is unclear. The CDR3 DNA reads as TGTGCCACCAGCAGAGATCTAGGTGGGCCCAATGAGCAGTTCTTC. This codes for CATSRDLGGPNEQFF.